This T cell receptor (beta chain) was profiled in a study of T cells in narcolepsy. Study as a whole: Enrolled donors included narcolepsy type 1 or type 2 patients and healthy controls.

TCRdb's table, derived via immunoSEQ multiplex PCR, lists solely in-frame clones and lacks some. The table includes about 29,000 clones, about 90% detected once. General study findings and limits: Autoreactive clone sequences were missing from some blood memory CD4+ repertoires. Reportedly, autoreactive clonotypes were serially detected in patients' blood but not controls'. Autoreactive HCRT-specific and TRIB2-specific clonotypes were marked in same-patient CSF-versus-blood CD4+ comparisons.

On this clone: Its antigen is currently unknown.

The origin of this receptor is a human donor in good health. The material sequenced was memory (CD45RA-) CD4+ T cells from blood.

CDR3 protein: CASSSGQAYYGYTF. The CDR3 region has the DNA TGTGCCAGCAGCTCCGGACAGGCCTACTATGGCTACACCTTC. The gene calls are TRBV5-8 and TRBJ1-2; 7 bases fit TRBD1. From germline, CDR1 is SGHTS and CDR2 YDEGEE. V was pared by 3 bases and J by 3 bases, with 5 bases of the junction left unmatched. This CDR3 region has 14 residues.